One sample yielded the 11 T cell receptor beta chains listed below, sequenced in a study of cytomegalovirus exposure and HLA in healthy donors. This PCR relied on a set of 60 Vbeta primers and 13 Jbeta primers. The method was immunoSEQ multiplex PCR; TCRdb's version includes in-frame clones alone and lacks a portion of them. Of 150,000 to 200,000 clones listed, roughly 76% were seen once; the top ten hold roughly 6.7%. Sequenced input: PBMCs. Every receptor here comes from a man in his forties in good health and CMV-seropositive.

The CDR3 sequence: CASSSPGEETQYF. CDR3 sequence (DNA): TGTGCCAGCAGCTCCCCGGGGGAAGAGACCCAGTACTTC. V gene TRBV13 combines with J gene TRBJ2-5, with D perhaps TRBD2 (6 bases). The V end lost 4 bases, the J end lost 3 bases, and 9 bases lay between the germline ends. CDR3 size: 13 residues. Looked up from germline, CDR1 is PRHDT and CDR2 is FYEKMQ (reference sequence).

The chain joins TRBV1 to TRBJ1-4; the table names TRBD1, a call not compared with the DNA. TRBV1 has pseudogene status. The CDR3 runs 14 residues. The CDR3 spells CTSSPPGTGSKTVF. Written as DNA, the CDR3 is TGCACCAGCAGCCCGCCGGGGACAGGGTCAAAAACTGTTTTT.

The chain combines TRBV11-2 with TRBJ1-2; the D is unclear. The ends were cut back, 1 base at V and 4 bases at J, with 10 bases in the middle. Germline loops: CDR1 SGHAT, CDR2 FQNNGV. The CDR3 totals 14 residues. For the CDR3, the DNA is TGTGCCAGCAGCTTAGTATCGGGTCCCTATGGCTACACCTTC. This gives the protein CASSLVSGPYGYTF.

CDR3 region: CASSFRVGEQFF. CDR3 DNA sequence: TGTGCCAGCAGTTTCAGGGTGGGGGAGCAGTTCTTC. This chain links TRBV6-6 with TRBJ2-1; TRBD1 might be the D (5 bases). Germline-derived CDR1 and CDR2 are MNHNY and SVGAGI (reference sequence). Trimming took off 4 bases at V and 10 bases at J, with 11 bases between the two ends. The CDR3 has 12 amino acids.

This clone was seen only once. V and J are TRBV18 and TRBJ2-5, with D maybe TRBD2 (5 bases). The ends were cut back, 3 bases at V and 5 bases at J, with 10 bases in the middle. The CDR3 has 13 residues. Germline V CDR1 and CDR2: KGHSH, LQKENI. This chain's CDR3 is CASSPYGGETQYF. The CDR3 DNA sequence: TGTGCCAGCTCACCGTATGGAGGCGAGACCCAGTACTTC.

The gene calls are TRBV29-1 and TRBJ2-6; perhaps TRBD2 as D (6 bases). The CDR3 spans 15 residues. The germline V gene encodes CDR1 SQVTM and CDR2 ANQGSEA. V was cut by 6 bases and J by 2 bases, with 14 bases left in between. CDR3 in DNA: TGCAGCGTACAGCCTCCGGGGGCTGGGGCCAACGTCCTGACTTTC. This gives the protein CSVQPPGAGANVLTF.

CDR3 in amino acids: CASSNVGQAEQYF. The CDR3 nucleotides are TGTGCCAGCAGCAATGTGGGGCAGGCCGAGCAGTACTTC. V is TRBV21-1 and J is TRBJ2-7; no DNA check was done on the table's D call, TRBD1. TRBV21-1 is a recognized pseudogene. The CDR3 consists of 13 residues.

This chain uses TRBV7-2 with TRBJ1-5, with D perhaps TRBD1 (5 bases). The germline V gene encodes CDR1 SGHTA and CDR2 FQGNSA. This CDR3 spans 16 amino acids. V lost 1 base, J lost 6 bases, and 16 bases lay in between. The CDR3 is CASSLERPGGTQPQHF. DNA for the CDR3: TGTGCCAGCAGCTTAGAGAGACCGGGGGGGACTCAGCCCCAGCATTTT.

This clone was found a few times. V is TRBV4-3 and J is TRBJ2-3, with 8 positions matching TRBD1. The CDR3 runs 15 residues. V lost 4 bases to trimming and J lost 0 bases; unmatched junction nucleotides: 3. Looked up from germline, CDR1 is LGHNA and CDR2 is YSLEER. The CDR3 region has the DNA TGCGCCAGCAGCCCTCAGGGGGCGAGCACAGATACGCAGTATTTT. This codes for CASSPQGASTDTQYF.

At least ten counts were recorded for this clone. The chain joins TRBV5-1 to TRBJ1-1; D perhaps matches TRBD1 (5 bases). Germline V gene sequence: CDR1 SGHRS, CDR2 YFSETQ. The length of the CDR3 is 16 residues. Trimming took off 0 bases at V and 0 bases at J, with 12 bases between the two ends. CDR3 in DNA: TGCGCCAGCAGCTTGGGCTGGAGACAGATGAACACTGAAGCTTTCTTT. Protein: CASSLGWRQMNTEAFF.

The V gene is TRBV4-3, the J gene TRBJ2-7, with 9 bases that match TRBD1. CDR1 is LGHNA, CDR2 YSLEER, per germline. The CDR3 extends over 15 amino acids. Trimming at V came to 1 base and at J to 3 bases, leaving 4 bases not matched to a gene. The CDR3 DNA sequence: TGCGCCAGCAGCCAAGGGACAGGGGCGGGCTACGAGCAGTACTTC. This codes for CASSQGTGAGYEQYF.